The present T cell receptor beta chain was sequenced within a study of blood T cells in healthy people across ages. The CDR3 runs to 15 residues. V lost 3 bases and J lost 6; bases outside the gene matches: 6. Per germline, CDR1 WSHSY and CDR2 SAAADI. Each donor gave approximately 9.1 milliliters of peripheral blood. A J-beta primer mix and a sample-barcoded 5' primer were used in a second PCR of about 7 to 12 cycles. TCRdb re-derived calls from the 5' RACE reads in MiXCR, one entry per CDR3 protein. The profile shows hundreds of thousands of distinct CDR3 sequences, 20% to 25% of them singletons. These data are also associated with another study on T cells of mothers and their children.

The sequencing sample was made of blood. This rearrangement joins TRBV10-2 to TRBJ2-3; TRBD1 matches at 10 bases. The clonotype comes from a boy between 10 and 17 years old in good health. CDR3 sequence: CASSDGTGAQDTQYF. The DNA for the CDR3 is TGCGCCAGCAGTGATGGGACAGGGGCGCAGGATACGCAGTATTTT.